These T cell receptor beta chains were read from a single sample in a study of early T cells in non-severe SARS-CoV-2 infection. TCRdb itself ran the 5' RACE reads through MiXCR, one entry per CDR3 protein. Among some 34,000 distinct CDR3 sequences listed, approximately 9.9% were seen once. Sequencing was carried out using whole blood. All receptors come from an adult who was a healthcare worker with PCR-confirmed SARS-CoV-2 infection or an uninfected control (not recorded which). Both conserved end residues are part of each CDR3. Fields, in order: J gene, D gene, clone size, CDR3 length, V gene, CDR3 protein, CDR3 DNA. A D gene is named only where the DNA matches it firmly. Not all rows give a size; the values are once, few, many and, for expanded clones, a class.

>TRBJ1-3|-|many|13|TRBV4-3
CASSQDEGYTIYF
TGCGCCAGCAGCCAAGATGAGGGATACACCATATATTTT
>TRBJ1-5|-|many|14|TRBV6-1
CASSLGGSNQPQHF
TGTGCCAGCAGTCTCGGGGGAAGCAATCAGCCCCAGCATTTT
>TRBJ1-1|-|few|15|TRBV11-2
CASSLGQHRNTEAFF
TGTGCCAGCAGCTTAGGACAACACAGGAACACTGAAGCTTTCTTT
>TRBJ1-1|-|-|14|TRBV6-2/TRBV6-3
CASSYRTGFAEAFF
TGTGCCAGCAGTTACCGAACAGGGTTCGCTGAAGCTTTCTTT
>TRBJ1-1|-|many|13|TRBV29-1
CSFINGWNTEAFF
TGCAGCTTCATAAACGGGTGGAACACTGAAGCTTTCTTT
>TRBJ1-6|-|many|17|TRBV12-3/TRBV12-4
CASSLDFQSSYNSPLHF
TGTGCCAGCAGTTTAGATTTCCAGAGCTCCTATAATTCACCCCTCCACTTT
>TRBJ1-3|-|many|13|TRBV12-3/TRBV12-4
CASSLAFGNTIYF
TGTGCCAGCAGTTTAGCGTTTGGAAACACCATATATTTT
>TRBJ1-1|-|many|11|TRBV29-1
CSVIGWAEAFF
TGCAGCGTGATAGGGTGGGCTGAAGCTTTCTTT
>TRBJ1-1|-|many|11|TRBV12-3/TRBV12-4
CASSPRTEAFF
TGTGCCAGCAGTCCAAGGACTGAAGCTTTCTTT
>TRBJ1-1|-|-|15|TRBV4-1
CASSQRKRAAKWAFF
TGCGCCAGCAGCCAACGGAAACGGGCCGCCAAGTGGGCTTTCTTT
>TRBJ2-3|-|-|12|TRBV3-1
CASSEGTDTQYF
TGTGCCAGCAGCGAGGGTACAGATACGCAGTATTTT
>TRBJ2-3|-|few|13|TRBV6-1
CASRGAGADTQYF
TGTGCCAGCAGAGGGGCGGGCGCGGATACGCAGTATTTT
>TRBJ2-3|TRBD1|few|15|TRBV12-3/TRBV12-4
CASSPGQGRPDTQYF
TGTGCCAGCAGCCCGGGACAGGGGAGACCAGATACGCAGTATTTT
>TRBJ2-1|TRBD2|many|15|TRBV11-1
CASSLGTSGGNEQFF
TGTGCCAGCAGCCTGGGGACTAGCGGGGGGAATGAGCAGTTCTTC
>TRBJ2-7|-|-|18|TRBV5-1
CASSLGRRSGARSYEQYF
TGCGCCAGCAGCTTGGGGAGGAGGTCGGGGGCGAGATCCTACGAGCAGTACTTC
>TRBJ2-3|-|few|12|TRBV28
CASSGSTDTQYF
TGTGCCAGCAGCGGGAGCACAGATACGCAGTATTTT
>TRBJ2-2|-|-|13|TRBV11-3
CASSLDPSGELFF
TGTGCCAGCAGCTTAGACCCCTCCGGGGAGCTGTTTTTT
>TRBJ1-5|-|-|14|TRBV27
CASSTGYSNQPQHF
TGTGCCAGCAGCACGGGTTATAGCAATCAGCCCCAGCATTTT
>TRBJ2-3|TRBD1|-|15|TRBV6-4
CASSAGTGGADTQYF
TGTGCCAGCAGTGCCGGGACAGGGGGCGCAGATACGCAGTATTTT
>TRBJ2-1|TRBD2|-|14|TRBV10-3
CAISEAGRHNEQFF
TGTGCCATCAGTGAAGCGGGGAGACACAATGAGCAGTTCTTC
>TRBJ2-4|-|many|16|TRBV5-6
CASSSWRFIAKNIQYF
TGTGCCAGCAGCTCATGGAGATTCATAGCCAAAAACATTCAGTACTTC
>TRBJ2-2|-|few|17|TRBV6-2/TRBV6-3
CASSYPRENSNTGELFF
TGTGCCAGCAGTTATCCCAGGGAAAATTCGAACACCGGGGAGCTGTTTTTT
>TRBJ1-1|-|many|11|TRBV7-9
CASSVSREAFF
TGTGCCAGCAGCGTATCTCGCGAAGCTTTCTTT
>TRBJ1-2|-|many|13|TRBV12-3/TRBV12-4
CASTPREQGGYTF
TGTGCCAGCACCCCCAGGGAACAGGGAGGCTACACCTTC